This T cell receptor beta chain appears in the sequencing data of a study of blood T cells in healthy people across ages (dated by TCRdb to 2015 to 2017). Study-level background: In model experiments, template switching captured about one uniquely barcoded TCR beta cDNA molecule for every two T cells. Using deep sequencing normalized with unique cDNA molecular identifiers, the study measured how TCR beta repertoire diversity changes with age. For two donors (one aged 18 to 30 and one aged 80 or older), the study analyzed two additional independent replicas of 1 million unique cDNA reads from the same blood draw. The donors were divided into four age groups: young (average around 15 years), middle-aged (approximately 42), aged (under 70) and long-lived (about 90). Donors of different ages were randomly distributed across sequencing lanes to avoid experimental bias.

Concerning this clonotype: What antigen it recognizes has not been identified. Base qualities are not at hand, and no much larger clone is one base apart.

What the work shows at the level of the full study, not this receptor alone: Compared with the aged group, the long-lived group had more naive CD4+ T cells, fewer expanded clones and increased TCR diversity, suggesting age selection. Total diversity estimates from one million sequenced T cells were considered lower bounds and underestimates. Since profiling was done on bulk unsorted PBMCs, naive and antigen-experienced compartments could not be conclusively compared. Donor CMV infection status was unknown, potentially confounding age-related changes in expanded clonotypes. Observed TCR beta diversity per million T cells fell roughly linearly with age, and a significant reduction was already apparent by age around 36. There was a strong correlation between observed TCR beta diversity and the percentage of naive T cells measured by flow cytometry.

Libraries were constructed by 5' RACE. The listed sequencing device is Illumina HiSeq 2500. The second PCR ran for about 6 to 12 cycles and used a J-beta primer mix along with a sample-barcoded 5' primer. Each TCR beta cDNA molecule received a unique molecular identifier from a template-switch 5' adaptor carrying 12 random nucleotides. Each sample yielded at least 3 million CDR3-containing paired-end reads. First-strand cDNA synthesis was performed from all RNA using the Mint cDNA synthesis kit, with priming by a TRBC-specific oligonucleotide. Following uracil-DNA glycosylase treatment, a first 18-cycle PCR with universal primers M1SS and BC2_uni_R was performed on all cDNA. The study's own analysis went as follows. Each sample was normalized by randomly selecting 1 million high-quality reads, each carrying a distinct molecular identifier. Reads sharing molecular identifiers were discarded rather than binned into consensus sequences. CDR3 identification, clonotype clustering and error correction used MiTCR with a Q25 quality threshold and the strictest error-elimination algorithm. A nonparametric unseen species model with Euler transformation was used to estimate a lower bound on total TCR beta diversity. TCRdb passed the public sequencing reads through fastp at Q25 and MiXCR, retaining productive beta sequences. Every distinct CDR3 protein forms one entry, paired with its most common genes and DNA. TCRdb, not the original authors, processed these V and J calls. This sample comprises roughly 1,800,000 distinct CDR3 sequences, roughly 52% of them detected only once. Over 2% of the sample is in the top ten clones.

From its cysteine to its phenylalanine, the CDR3 spans 14 amino acids. Of all the DNA, just the CDR3 is kept, 42 bases in frame from base 1. Unmatched junction bases come to 4, with V trimmed by 1 base and J by 5 bases. The germline V gene (reference sequence) gives CDR1 as DFQATT and CDR2 as SNEGSKA. The donors were 40 or so Caucasian individuals from Russia, aged roughly 6 to 100 years, who were systemically healthy. Around 10 milliliters of peripheral blood were collected from each donor into EDTA-treated Vacutainer tubes. Ficoll-Paque density-gradient centrifugation was used to isolate PBMCs, with at least 7 million per sample. Total RNA, at least 6 micrograms per sample, was extracted from PBMCs with Trizol reagent. For every donor, an aliquot of PBMCs went through flow cytometry to measure the percentages of naive CD45RAhigh/CD27high T cells.

In this chain, TRBV20-1 is recombined with TRBJ1-4; TRBD1 agrees with 7 junctional bases. Material: blood. This TCR derives from a woman aged 40 to 55 in good health. Here the CDR3 is given as CSARAGTENEKLFF. The DNA sequence reads TGCAGTGCTAGAGCCGGGACAGAAAATGAAAAACTGTTTTTT.